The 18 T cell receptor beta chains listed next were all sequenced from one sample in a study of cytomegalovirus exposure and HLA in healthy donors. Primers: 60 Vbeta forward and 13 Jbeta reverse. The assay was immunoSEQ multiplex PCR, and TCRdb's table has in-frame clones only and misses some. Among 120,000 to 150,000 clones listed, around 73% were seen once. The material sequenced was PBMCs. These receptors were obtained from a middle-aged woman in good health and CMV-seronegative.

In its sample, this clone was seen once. The chain's CDR3 is CASSAIQGPRPEAFF. CDR3 coding DNA: TGTGCCAGCAGTGCGATACAGGGTCCGAGACCTGAAGCTTTCTTT. The chain joins TRBV2 to TRBJ1-1; D may be TRBD1 (6 bases). CDR1 SNHLY and CDR2 FYNNEI come from the germline V gene. The CDR3 sequence is 15 residues long. V gave up 4 bases and J gave up 6 bases, with 18 bases separating them.

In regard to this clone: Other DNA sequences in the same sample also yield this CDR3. Here the CDR3 reads CASSLGGLQPQHF. The CDR3 region has the DNA TGTGCCAGCAGCTTAGGGGGCCTCCAGCCCCAGCATTTT. The chain uses TRBV7-8 and TRBJ1-5; tentatively, D is TRBD1 (5 bases). V was clipped by 1 base and J by 7 bases, with 8 bases between them. Germline CDR1 is SGHVS and CDR2 is FQNEAQ. The CDR3 extends over 13 amino acids.

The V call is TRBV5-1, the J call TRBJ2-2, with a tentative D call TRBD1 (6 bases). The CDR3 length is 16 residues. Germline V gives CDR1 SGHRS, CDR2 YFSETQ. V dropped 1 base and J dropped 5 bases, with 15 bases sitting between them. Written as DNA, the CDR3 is TGCGCCAGCAGCTTGTCAACAGGGTTTGGTACCGGGGAGCTGTTTTTT. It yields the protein CASSLSTGFGTGELFF. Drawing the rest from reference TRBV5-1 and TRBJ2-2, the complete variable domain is KAGVTQTPRYLIKTRGQQVTLSCSPISGHRSVSWYQQTPGQGLQFLFEYFSETQRNKGNFPGRFSGRQFSNSRSEMNVSTLELGDSALYLCASSLSTGFGTGELFFGEGSRLTVL.

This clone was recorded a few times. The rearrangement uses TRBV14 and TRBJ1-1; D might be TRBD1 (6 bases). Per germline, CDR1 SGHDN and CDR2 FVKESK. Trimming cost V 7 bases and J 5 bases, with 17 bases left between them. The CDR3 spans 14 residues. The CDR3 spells CASNPLQGRTEAFF. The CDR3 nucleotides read TGTGCCAGCAACCCTCTGCAGGGGCGGACTGAAGCTTTCTTT.

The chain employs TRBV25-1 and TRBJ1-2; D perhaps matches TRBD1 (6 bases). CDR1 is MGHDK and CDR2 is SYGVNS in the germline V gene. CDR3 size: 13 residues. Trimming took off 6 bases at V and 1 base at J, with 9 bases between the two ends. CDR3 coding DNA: TGTGCCAGCAGCAGGGGTAGTAACTATGGCTACACCTTC. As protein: CASSRGSNYGYTF.

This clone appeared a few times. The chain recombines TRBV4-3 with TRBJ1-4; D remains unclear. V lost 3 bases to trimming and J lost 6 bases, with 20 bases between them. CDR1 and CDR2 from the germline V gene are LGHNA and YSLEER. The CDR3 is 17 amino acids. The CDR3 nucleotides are TGCGCCAGCAGCCAGGCAAGGTGGACGAGGGAGGATGAAAAACTGTTTTTT. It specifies CASSQARWTREDEKLFF.

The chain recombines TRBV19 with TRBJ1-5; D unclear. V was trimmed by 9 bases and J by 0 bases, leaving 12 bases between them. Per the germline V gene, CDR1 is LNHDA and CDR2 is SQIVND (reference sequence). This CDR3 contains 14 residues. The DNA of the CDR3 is TGTGCCAGCCGGGGTCCTTATAGCAATCAGCCCCAGCATTTT. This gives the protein CASRGPYSNQPQHF.

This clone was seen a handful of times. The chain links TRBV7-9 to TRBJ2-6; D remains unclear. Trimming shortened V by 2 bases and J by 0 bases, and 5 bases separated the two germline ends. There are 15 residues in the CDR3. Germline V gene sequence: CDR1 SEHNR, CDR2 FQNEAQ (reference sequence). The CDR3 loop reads CASSLSDSGANVLTF. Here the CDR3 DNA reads TGTGCCAGCAGCTTATCAGACTCTGGGGCCAACGTCCTGACTTTC.

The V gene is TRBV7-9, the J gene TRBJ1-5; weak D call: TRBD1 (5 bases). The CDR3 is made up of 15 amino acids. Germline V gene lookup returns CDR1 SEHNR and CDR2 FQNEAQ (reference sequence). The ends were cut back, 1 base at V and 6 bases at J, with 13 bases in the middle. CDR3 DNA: TGTGCCAGCAGCTTAGAAGGCAGGGATGGTCAGCCCCAGCATTTT. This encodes CASSLEGRDGQPQHF.

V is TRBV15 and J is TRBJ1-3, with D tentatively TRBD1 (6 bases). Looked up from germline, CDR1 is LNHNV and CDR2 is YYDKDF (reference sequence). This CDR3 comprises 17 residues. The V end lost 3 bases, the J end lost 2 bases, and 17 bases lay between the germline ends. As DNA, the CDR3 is TGTGCCACCAGCAGGAGGTCCACTGGGGGCCCTGGAAACACCATATATTTT. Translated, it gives CATSRRSTGGPGNTIYF.

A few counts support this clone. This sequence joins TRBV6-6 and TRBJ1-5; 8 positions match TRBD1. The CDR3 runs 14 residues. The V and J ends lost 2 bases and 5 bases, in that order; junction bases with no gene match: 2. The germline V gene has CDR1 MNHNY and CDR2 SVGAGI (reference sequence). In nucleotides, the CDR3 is TGTGCCAGCAGTTACGGACAGGGATATCAGCCCCAGCATTTT. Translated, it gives CASSYGQGYQPQHF.

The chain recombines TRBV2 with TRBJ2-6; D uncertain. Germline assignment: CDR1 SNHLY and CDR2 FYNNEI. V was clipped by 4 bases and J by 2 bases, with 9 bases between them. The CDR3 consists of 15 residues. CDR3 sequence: CASSVSRAGANVLTF. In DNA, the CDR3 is TGTGCCAGCAGTGTGTCTAGAGCTGGGGCCAACGTCCTGACTTTC.

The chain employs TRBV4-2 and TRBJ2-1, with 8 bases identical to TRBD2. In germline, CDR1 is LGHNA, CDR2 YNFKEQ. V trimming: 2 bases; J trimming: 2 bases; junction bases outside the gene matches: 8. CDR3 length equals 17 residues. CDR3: CASSQRPSAGAYNEQFF. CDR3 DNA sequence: TGTGCCAGCAGCCAAAGGCCGTCAGCGGGGGCCTACAATGAGCAGTTCTTC.

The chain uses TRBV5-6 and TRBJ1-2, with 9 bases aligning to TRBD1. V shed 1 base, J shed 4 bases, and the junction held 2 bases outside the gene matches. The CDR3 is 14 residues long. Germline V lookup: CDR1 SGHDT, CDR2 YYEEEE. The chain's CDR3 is CASSLNRGPYGYTF. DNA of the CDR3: TGTGCCAGCAGCTTGAACAGGGGGCCCTATGGCTACACCTTC.

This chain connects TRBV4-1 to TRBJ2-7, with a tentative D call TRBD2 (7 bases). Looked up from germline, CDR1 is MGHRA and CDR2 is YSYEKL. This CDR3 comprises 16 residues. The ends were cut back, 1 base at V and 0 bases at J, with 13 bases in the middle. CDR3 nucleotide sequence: TGCGCCAGCAGCCAAGGGGGGGGGCTTCCCTCCTACGAGCAGTACTTC. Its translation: CASSQGGGLPSYEQYF.

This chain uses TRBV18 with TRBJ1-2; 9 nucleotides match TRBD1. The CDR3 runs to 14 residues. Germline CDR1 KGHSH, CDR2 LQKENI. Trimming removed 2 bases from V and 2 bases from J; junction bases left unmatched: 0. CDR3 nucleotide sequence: TGTGCCAGCTCACCAGACAGGGGGAACTATGGCTACACCTTC. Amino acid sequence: CASSPDRGNYGYTF.

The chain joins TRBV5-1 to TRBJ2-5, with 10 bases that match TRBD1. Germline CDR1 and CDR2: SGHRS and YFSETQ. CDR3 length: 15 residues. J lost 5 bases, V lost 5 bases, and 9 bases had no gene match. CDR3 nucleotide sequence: TGCGCCAGCAGTCGCACCGGGACAGGGGAGGAGACCCAGTACTTC. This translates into CASSRTGTGEETQYF.

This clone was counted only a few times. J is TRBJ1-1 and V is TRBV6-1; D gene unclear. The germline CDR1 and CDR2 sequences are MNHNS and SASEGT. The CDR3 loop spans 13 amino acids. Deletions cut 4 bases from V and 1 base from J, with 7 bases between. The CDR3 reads CASSGYSNTEAFF. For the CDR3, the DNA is TGTGCCAGCAGTGGTTACTCGAACACTGAAGCTTTCTTT.